These T cell receptor beta chains were read from a single sample in a study of blood T cell repertoires in COVID-19. The assay was immunoSEQ multiplex PCR, and TCRdb's table has in-frame clones only and misses some. The data hold about 74,000 clones, with 70% to 80% observed a single time. Sequencing was performed on peripheral blood. Receptors originate from a human donor in a cohort sampled during active COVID-19. Both conserved end residues are part of each CDR3. The order of the fields is D gene, clone size, J gene, V gene, CDR3 DNA, CDR3 protein. The D gene is left open where the match is weak. Where a row states a size, it is once, few, many or the class of an expanded clone; other rows omit it.

d_gene: TRBD1; abundance: -; j_gene: TRBJ2-5; v_gene: TRBV9; CDR3nt: TGTGCCAGCAGCCTCCGGACAGGGACAGTGGAGACCCAGTACTTC; CDR3aa: CASSLRTGTVETQYF
d_gene: -; abundance: -; j_gene: TRBJ2-7; v_gene: TRBV5-4; CDR3nt: TGTGCCAGCAGCTTGGTGAGTAGCCACGAGCAGTACTTC; CDR3aa: CASSLVSSHEQYF
d_gene: -; abundance: -; j_gene: TRBJ2-7; v_gene: TRBV3-1/TRBV3-2; CDR3nt: TGTGCCAGCAGACGCACAGGGTCCGAGCAGTACTTC; CDR3aa: CASRRTGSEQYF
d_gene: -; abundance: once; j_gene: TRBJ2-5; v_gene: TRBV11-2; CDR3nt: TGTGCCAGCAGCTGGCGGGAGACCCAGTACTTC; CDR3aa: CASSWRETQYF
d_gene: TRBD1; abundance: few; j_gene: TRBJ1-1; v_gene: TRBV19; CDR3nt: TGTGCCAGTAGTATCCCAGGGGGCGCGGGCACTGAAGCTTTCTTT; CDR3aa: CASSIPGGAGTEAFF
d_gene: TRBD2; abundance: once; j_gene: TRBJ2-7; v_gene: TRBV7-6; CDR3nt: TGTGCCAGCAGCCCAGGGACTAGCGCGCTGTCGGGATACGAGCAGTACTTC; CDR3aa: CASSPGTSALSGYEQYF
d_gene: -; abundance: -; j_gene: TRBJ1-2; v_gene: TRBV28; CDR3nt: TGTGCCAGCAGTCCGAACCGACGGGGGGCAGGCTATGGCTACACCTTC; CDR3aa: CASSPNRRGAGYGYTF
d_gene: -; abundance: -; j_gene: TRBJ1-5; v_gene: TRBV21-1; CDR3nt: TGTGCCAGCAGCACAGGACAGTTGAATCAGCCCCAGCATTTT; CDR3aa: CASSTGQLNQPQHF
d_gene: -; abundance: -; j_gene: TRBJ2-3; v_gene: TRBV4-2; CDR3nt: TGTGCCAGCATCAGGCCGCAGGGGCCGGGAGATACGCAGTATTTT; CDR3aa: CASIRPQGPGDTQYF
d_gene: TRBD1; abundance: few; j_gene: TRBJ1-6; v_gene: TRBV27; CDR3nt: TGTGCCAGCAGTTCTACAGGGGTAAGGTCACCCCTCCACTTT; CDR3aa: CASSSTGVRSPLHF
d_gene: TRBD1; abundance: -; j_gene: TRBJ1-5; v_gene: TRBV19; CDR3nt: TGTGCCAGTAGTGTCGTGGCAGGGGGGCAGCCCCAGCATTTT; CDR3aa: CASSVVAGGQPQHF
d_gene: TRBD1; abundance: -; j_gene: TRBJ1-2; v_gene: TRBV20-1; CDR3nt: TGCAGTGCGAGTGACCCCGGGACAGGGCACTATGGCTACACCTTC; CDR3aa: CSASDPGTGHYGYTF
d_gene: -; abundance: -; j_gene: TRBJ1-6; v_gene: TRBV11-2; CDR3nt: TGTGCCAGCAGCCCACAGAGCTCCTATAATTCACCCCTCCACTTT; CDR3aa: CASSPQSSYNSPLHF
d_gene: -; abundance: -; j_gene: TRBJ1-4; v_gene: TRBV9; CDR3nt: TGTGCCAGCAGCGTAGATTTCGGGGCTAATGAAAAACTGTTTTTT; CDR3aa: CASSVDFGANEKLFF
d_gene: TRBD2; abundance: -; j_gene: TRBJ2-1; v_gene: TRBV2; CDR3nt: TGTGCCAGCACGCGGACTAGCGGGAGCTCCTACAATGAGCAGTTCTTC; CDR3aa: CASTRTSGSSYNEQFF
d_gene: -; abundance: few; j_gene: TRBJ2-1; v_gene: TRBV7-2; CDR3nt: TGTGCCAGCAGCTTAGCGGGAGGTAACAATGAGCAGTTCTTC; CDR3aa: CASSLAGGNNEQFF
d_gene: TRBD2; abundance: -; j_gene: TRBJ2-1; v_gene: TRBV6-5; CDR3nt: TGTGCCAGCAAGACGGGAGGGAGGGATGAGCAGTTCTTC; CDR3aa: CASKTGGRDEQFF
d_gene: -; abundance: -; j_gene: TRBJ2-7; v_gene: TRBV5-4; CDR3nt: TGTGCCAGCAGCTTGGTACAGGGATACTCCTACGAGCAGTACTTC; CDR3aa: CASSLVQGYSYEQYF
d_gene: TRBD1; abundance: -; j_gene: TRBJ2-2; v_gene: TRBV29-1; CDR3nt: TGCAGCGTTGAGGGGTGGACAGGGAGCACCGGGGAGCTGTTTTTT; CDR3aa: CSVEGWTGSTGELFF
d_gene: -; abundance: -; j_gene: TRBJ2-5; v_gene: TRBV5-4; CDR3nt: TGTGCCAGCAGCTTGGACTACCAAGAGACCCAGTACTTC; CDR3aa: CASSLDYQETQYF
d_gene: -; abundance: -; j_gene: TRBJ1-5; v_gene: TRBV5-1; CDR3nt: TGCGCCAGCAGCAAGACAGTCCAGCCCCAGCATTTT; CDR3aa: CASSKTVQPQHF
d_gene: TRBD1; abundance: -; j_gene: TRBJ1-2; v_gene: TRBV18; CDR3nt: TGTGCCAGCTCACCTCCCGGGACAGGGGAGGGTGGCTACACCTTC; CDR3aa: CASSPPGTGEGGYTF
d_gene: TRBD1; abundance: -; j_gene: TRBJ2-7; v_gene: TRBV30; CDR3nt: TGTGCCTGGAGTCAGAGACAGGGGAAATACGAGCAGTACTTC; CDR3aa: CAWSQRQGKYEQYF
d_gene: TRBD2; abundance: -; j_gene: TRBJ2-5; v_gene: TRBV2; CDR3nt: TGTGCCAGCAGTGGGACTAGCGGCCAAGAGACCCAGTACTTC; CDR3aa: CASSGTSGQETQYF
d_gene: TRBD1; abundance: few; j_gene: TRBJ1-5; v_gene: TRBV2; CDR3nt: TGTGCCAGTACAGGGGATTCTAGCAATCAGCCCCAGCATTTT; CDR3aa: CASTGDSSNQPQHF
d_gene: TRBD2; abundance: -; j_gene: TRBJ2-7; v_gene: TRBV6-2/TRBV6-3; CDR3nt: TGTGCCAGCAGTGACTACGGGACTAGCGTTACCTACGAGCAGTACTTC; CDR3aa: CASSDYGTSVTYEQYF
d_gene: TRBD1; abundance: -; j_gene: TRBJ2-7; v_gene: TRBV6-5; CDR3nt: TGTGCCAGCAGTACGGGACAGCGATCTCCCTACGAGCAGTACTTC; CDR3aa: CASSTGQRSPYEQYF
d_gene: -; abundance: -; j_gene: TRBJ2-1; v_gene: TRBV21-1; CDR3nt: TGTGCCAGCAGCACAGGGGAAGGGACTAGCGGGAGACGGAGGGTTTCCTACAATGAGCAGTTCTTC; CDR3aa: CASSTGEGTSGRRRVSYNEQFF
d_gene: -; abundance: -; j_gene: TRBJ1-2; v_gene: TRBV28; CDR3nt: TGTGCCAGCAGCCAAACCGGGACAAGGGGAGGCTACACCTTC; CDR3aa: CASSQTGTRGGYTF
d_gene: TRBD1; abundance: -; j_gene: TRBJ2-7; v_gene: TRBV28; CDR3nt: TGTGCCAGCAGTCCATCATTGGGACAGATCAACGAGCAGTACTTC; CDR3aa: CASSPSLGQINEQYF
d_gene: -; abundance: -; j_gene: TRBJ1-6; v_gene: TRBV20-1; CDR3nt: TGCAGTGCTAGTGTGACAGGATATAATTCACCCCTCCACTTT; CDR3aa: CSASVTGYNSPLHF
d_gene: -; abundance: -; j_gene: TRBJ2-1; v_gene: TRBV5-1; CDR3nt: TGCGCCAGCAGCGCAGGGTACGCCTACAATGAGCAGTTCTTC; CDR3aa: CASSAGYAYNEQFF
d_gene: -; abundance: few; j_gene: TRBJ2-7; v_gene: TRBV30; CDR3nt: TGTGCCTGGAGTGTACAGTACGAGCAGTACTTC; CDR3aa: CAWSVQYEQYF
d_gene: -; abundance: few; j_gene: TRBJ1-6; v_gene: TRBV6-5; CDR3nt: TGTGCCAGCGGGGAGGGCCGGGCCCGCGACTCACCCCTCCACTTT; CDR3aa: CASGEGRARDSPLHF
d_gene: TRBD2; abundance: -; j_gene: TRBJ2-2; v_gene: TRBV19; CDR3nt: TGTGCCAGTAGTATGCGCGGGAGTGGGAGAGCCGGGGAGCTGTTTTTT; CDR3aa: CASSMRGSGRAGELFF
d_gene: TRBD2; abundance: -; j_gene: TRBJ2-7; v_gene: TRBV7-6; CDR3nt: TGTGCCAGCAGCTTAGCGGAGTGGGCTAGCGGAGAGCAGTACTTC; CDR3aa: CASSLAEWASGEQYF
d_gene: -; abundance: -; j_gene: TRBJ1-2; v_gene: TRBV5-1; CDR3nt: TGCGCCAGCAGCTTGGCCGGACAGAACTATGGCTACACCTTC; CDR3aa: CASSLAGQNYGYTF
d_gene: TRBD1; abundance: few; j_gene: TRBJ1-4; v_gene: TRBV7-6; CDR3nt: TGTGCCAGCAGCCGGTTTACAGGGGTGCCTAATGAAAAACTGTTTTTT; CDR3aa: CASSRFTGVPNEKLFF
d_gene: TRBD2; abundance: -; j_gene: TRBJ2-7; v_gene: TRBV11-2; CDR3nt: TGTGCCAGCAGCTTAGGGACTAGCGGGGCCTACGAGCAGTACTTC; CDR3aa: CASSLGTSGAYEQYF
d_gene: -; abundance: -; j_gene: TRBJ2-5; v_gene: TRBV2; CDR3nt: TGTGCCAGCAGTGGTGGGCGAGAGACCCAGTACTTC; CDR3aa: CASSGGRETQYF
d_gene: -; abundance: -; j_gene: TRBJ1-5; v_gene: TRBV7-2; CDR3nt: TGTGCCAGCAGCATACTGGGGGCGGATCAGCCCCAGCATTTT; CDR3aa: CASSILGADQPQHF
d_gene: -; abundance: once; j_gene: TRBJ1-6; v_gene: TRBV6-5; CDR3nt: TGTGCCAGCAGTCCACTGCAGGGTTTATCACCCCTCCACTTT; CDR3aa: CASSPLQGLSPLHF
d_gene: TRBD1; abundance: few; j_gene: TRBJ2-1; v_gene: TRBV29-1; CDR3nt: TGCAGCGTTGTATCCCCAGGGGGCTATGATGAGCAGTTCTTC; CDR3aa: CSVVSPGGYDEQFF
d_gene: TRBD1; abundance: -; j_gene: TRBJ1-6; v_gene: TRBV7-6; CDR3nt: TGTGCCAGCAGCACTTACAGGGGGCGGAATTCACCCCTCCACTTT; CDR3aa: CASSTYRGRNSPLHF
d_gene: TRBD1; abundance: -; j_gene: TRBJ2-5; v_gene: TRBV28; CDR3nt: TGTGCCAGCACCCAGGGGGCCCACCAAGAGACCCAGTACTTC; CDR3aa: CASTQGAHQETQYF
d_gene: TRBD1; abundance: -; j_gene: TRBJ2-7; v_gene: TRBV18; CDR3nt: TGTGCCAGCTCACCACAACGACAGGGTCGGTACGAGCAGTACTTC; CDR3aa: CASSPQRQGRYEQYF
d_gene: TRBD1; abundance: -; j_gene: TRBJ2-3; v_gene: TRBV28; CDR3nt: TGTGCCAGCAGTTTAACCGGTTCCGGGACAGCTGGGACAGATACGCAGTATTTT; CDR3aa: CASSLTGSGTAGTDTQYF
d_gene: TRBD1; abundance: -; j_gene: TRBJ2-7; v_gene: TRBV27; CDR3nt: TGTGCCAGCAGTTTATTTTCAGGGACAGGGCTGAGCGAGCAGTACTTC; CDR3aa: CASSLFSGTGLSEQYF
d_gene: -; abundance: -; j_gene: TRBJ2-5; v_gene: TRBV6-6; CDR3nt: TGTGCCAGCGGGAGAGGGCGGGGAACGGAGACCCAGTACTTC; CDR3aa: CASGRGRGTETQYF
d_gene: TRBD2; abundance: -; j_gene: TRBJ2-5; v_gene: TRBV23-1; CDR3nt: TGCGCCAGCAGTCAGGCGGGACTAGGGAGTAGCGCGGGAGGGGTTGGGACCCAGTACTTC; CDR3aa: CASSQAGLGSSAGGVGTQYF
d_gene: -; abundance: few; j_gene: TRBJ2-5; v_gene: TRBV9; CDR3nt: TGTGCCAGCAGCGTAGCTCTACAAGAGACCCAGTACTTC; CDR3aa: CASSVALQETQYF
d_gene: TRBD1; abundance: -; j_gene: TRBJ2-1; v_gene: TRBV29-1; CDR3nt: TGCAGCGTGCAAGACGGGACAGGGTACAATGAGCAGTTCTTC; CDR3aa: CSVQDGTGYNEQFF
d_gene: TRBD1; abundance: -; j_gene: TRBJ2-7; v_gene: TRBV6-6; CDR3nt: TGTGCCAGCAGTTCGGGGGACAGGAGATCGACCGAGCAGTACTTC; CDR3aa: CASSSGDRRSTEQYF
d_gene: TRBD2; abundance: -; j_gene: TRBJ2-7; v_gene: TRBV28; CDR3nt: TGTGCCAGCCGCCCACCGACTAGCGGCCGTGCCGAGCAGTACTTC; CDR3aa: CASRPPTSGRAEQYF
d_gene: -; abundance: -; j_gene: TRBJ1-2; v_gene: TRBV27; CDR3nt: TGTGCCAGCCGCGACGGGACAACTACGGCGGGCTATGGCTACACCTTC; CDR3aa: CASRDGTTTAGYGYTF